The 4 T cell receptor beta chains below were found in one sample sequenced in a study of beta chain features in type 1 diabetes (dated by TCRdb to the late 2010s). The library came from the immunoSEQ multiplex PCR assay. The entire amount of isolated RNA was reverse transcribed using the High Capacity cDNA Reverse Transcription Kit, so the sequenced TCRB transcripts were expressed ones. This immuneACCESS table, as held by TCRdb, lists in-frame sequences with V and J called but not all clones. Of the missing ones, under half trace to an unresolved V gene in checked studies; the others have no known cause. Recorded for this sample are 350,000 to 400,000 clones; roughly 16% of them occurred a single time. The top ten clones comprise about 0.018% of the sample. Source material: naive CD4+ T cells from blood. What the cell subset or site label conveys for this sample: true naive CD4+ T cells. The source is a woman aged 18-29 years in good health.

This clone showed up just a few times. The chain joins TRBV6-5 to TRBJ2-4; D might be TRBD2 (7 bases). This CDR3 has 15 residues. The ends were cut back, 5 bases at V and 3 bases at J, with 14 bases in the middle. The germline V gene has CDR1 MNHEY and CDR2 SVGAGI. The CDR3 loop reads CASSPWEGHKNIQYF. CDR3 in DNA: TGTGCCAGCAGTCCCTGGGAGGGACACAAAAACATTCAGTACTTC.

The sample holds a few counts of this clone. This rearrangement joins TRBV19 to TRBJ2-6; no clear D gene. V was pared by 8 bases and J by 0 bases, with 8 bases between. The CDR3 has 14 amino acids. Germline V gene lookup returns CDR1 LNHDA and CDR2 SQIVND (reference sequence). Here the CDR3 DNA reads TGTGCCAGTGCCACAAGCTCTGGGGCCAACGTCCTGACTTTC. This gives the protein CASATSSGANVLTF.

This clone came up a few times. V and J are TRBV28 and TRBJ1-2; D gene ambiguous. Germline V gene sequence: CDR1 MDHEN, CDR2 SYDVKM. The CDR3 has 14 amino acids. With 6 bases removed from V and 0 bases from J, the gap between germline ends came to 11 bases. The CDR3 reads CASRPSGANYGYTF. CDR3 bases: TGTGCCAGCAGGCCCTCCGGAGCTAACTATGGCTACACCTTC.

This clone was detected only a few times. V gene TRBV28 combines with J gene TRBJ2-2, with 9 bases that match TRBD1. Germline V lookup: CDR1 MDHEN, CDR2 SYDVKM. With V trimmed by 10 bases and J by 3 bases, 6 bases remained unmatched. The CDR3 runs to 14 residues. CDR3 loop: CATGTGPYTGELFF. The CDR3, as DNA: TGTGCCACCGGGACAGGGCCGTACACCGGGGAGCTGTTTTTT.